Presented here are 27 T cell receptor beta chains from one specimen sequenced in a study of cytomegalovirus exposure and HLA in healthy donors. Both 60 Vbeta primers and 13 Jbeta primers went into the PCR. TCRdb's copy holds only in-frame clones and misses some; the assay was immunoSEQ multiplex PCR. Of fewer than 200,000 clones in the sample, 80% were seen once. Sequences were obtained from PBMCs. These receptors all come from a boy aged 10-17 years in good health and CMV-seronegative.

The chain combines TRBV11-3 with TRBJ2-2; D possibly corresponds to TRBD1 (6 bases). This CDR3 is built from 15 residues. The V gene lost 5 bases and the J gene lost 3 bases, with 13 bases spanning the gap. Germline CDR1 and CDR2: SGHNT and YENEEA. The CDR3 region is CASSRGPGDTGELFF. The CDR3 DNA is TGTGCCAGCAGCAGGGGCCCAGGGGACACCGGGGAGCTGTTTTTT.

V is TRBV5-6 and J is TRBJ1-6; 12 bases are shared with TRBD1. This CDR3 spans 14 amino acids. Germline CDR1 and CDR2: SGHDT and YYEEEE. With V trimmed by 2 bases and J by 10 bases, 1 base remained unmatched. CDR3 nucleotide sequence: TGTGCCAGCAGCTTCGGGACAGGGGGCTCACCCCTCCACTTT. Its protein product is CASSFGTGGSPLHF.

The genes are TRBV7-9 and TRBJ2-1; the D gene is possibly TRBD1 (5 bases). V lost 8 bases and J lost 6, with 14 bases in between. The CDR3 totals 13 residues. Germline CDR1 SEHNR, CDR2 FQNEAQ (reference sequence). DNA of the CDR3: TGTGCCAGCCTTCGAGTGGGGCCCAATGAGCAGTTCTTC. Translation gives CASLRVGPNEQFF.

The CDR3 here is CASSRGSAGARYEQYF. CDR3 DNA: TGTGCCAGCAGTAGGGGGTCAGCGGGAGCGAGGTACGAGCAGTACTTC. The rearrangement uses TRBV2 and TRBJ2-7, with 8 bases identical to TRBD2. Germline-derived CDR1 and CDR2 are SNHLY and FYNNEI. This CDR3 is 16 amino acids long. After removal of 5 bases from V and 4 bases from J, the junction contained 13 bases not matched to a gene. Filled out from reference TRBV2 and TRBJ2-7, the complete variable domain reads EPEVTQTPSHQVTQMGQEVILRCVPISNHLYFYWYRQILGQKVEFLVSFYNNEISEKSEIFDDQFSVERPDGSNFTLKIRSTKLEDSAMYFCASSRGSAGARYEQYFGPGTRLTVT.

The chain couples TRBV19 to TRBJ2-1, with 10 bases that match TRBD2. Trimming at V came to 0 bases and at J to 3 bases, leaving 5 bases not matched to a gene. The CDR3 sequence is 17 residues long. Germline V gene lookup returns CDR1 LNHDA and CDR2 SQIVND (reference sequence). The CDR3 bases are TGTGCCAGTAGTATAGAGGGACTAGCGAGCTACTACAATGAGCAGTTCTTC. It codes for CASSIEGLASYYNEQFF.

The chain employs TRBV25-1 and TRBJ1-2; TRBD1 might be the D (6 bases). CDR1 and CDR2 (germline): MGHDK, SYGVNS. CDR3 length: 14 amino acids. The V gene lost 10 bases and the J gene lost 8 bases, with 23 bases spanning the gap. CDR3 bases: TGTGCCACCCAAGGTCAGGGGCCCTCTAAGGGCTACACCTTC. It encodes CATQGQGPSKGYTF.

V usage is TRBV5-1 and J usage is TRBJ1-4, with 12 nucleotides matching TRBD1. The germline CDR1 and CDR2 sequences are SGHRS and YFSETQ. The CDR3 covers 15 residues. V was pared by 5 bases and J by 8 bases, with 7 bases of the junction left unmatched. The CDR3 sequence: CASSKGQGAEEKLFF. CDR3 DNA: TGCGCCAGCAGTAAGGGACAGGGGGCGGAGGAAAAACTGTTTTTT. The full variable domain, with the rest looked up from reference TRBV5-1 and TRBJ1-4, is KAGVTQTPRYLIKTRGQQVTLSCSPISGHRSVSWYQQTPGQGLQFLFEYFSETQRNKGNFPGRFSGRQFSNSRSEMNVSTLELGDSALYLCASSKGQGAEEKLFFGSGTQLSVL.

The chain employs TRBV6-5 and TRBJ2-3; a weak D match, TRBD2 (6 bases). Germline CDR1 is MNHEY and CDR2 is SVGAGI. The CDR3 consists of 14 residues. Trimming pared 4 bases from V and 5 bases from J, leaving 13 bases between. The CDR3 sequence: CASSSPLGGDTQYF. CDR3 DNA: TGTGCCAGCAGTTCACCCCTGGGGGGAGATACGCAGTATTTT.

The chain couples TRBV13 to TRBJ2-7; D may be TRBD2 (5 bases). The CDR3 contains 12 residues. CDR1 PRHDT and CDR2 FYEKMQ come from the germline V gene (reference sequence). With 0 bases removed from V and 6 bases from J, the gap between germline ends came to 6 bases. This chain's CDR3 is CASSLGRAEQYF. As DNA, the CDR3 is TGTGCCAGCAGCTTAGGGAGGGCCGAGCAGTACTTC.

The J gene is TRBJ2-7, the V gene TRBV4-1; TRBD1 matches at 7 bases. The V gene's germline CDR1 is MGHRA and CDR2 YSYEKL. V lost 5 bases to trimming and J lost 3 bases; unmatched junction nucleotides: 7. CDR3 length: 14 residues. The CDR3 DNA reads TGCGCCAGCAGCACATACAGGGGCTACTACGAGCAGTACTTC. Protein: CASSTYRGYYEQYF.

The chain is built from TRBV6-5 and TRBJ2-7; D might be TRBD2 (6 bases). This CDR3 has 13 amino acids. V dropped 9 bases and J dropped 1 base, with 13 bases sitting between them. Germline V CDR1 and CDR2: MNHEY, SVGAGI. The DNA of the CDR3 is TGTGCCAGTCAATGGGGGGTTTCCTACGAGCAGTACTTC. It specifies CASQWGVSYEQYF.

Only one count was recorded for this clone. This sequence joins TRBV7-9 and TRBJ1-1; D possibly corresponds to TRBD1 (5 bases). Per germline, CDR1 SEHNR and CDR2 FQNEAQ (reference sequence). The V gene lost 1 base and the J gene lost 1 base, with 13 bases spanning the gap. The CDR3 has 16 amino acids. This CDR3 is CASSLVRGNPNTEAFF. Written as DNA, the CDR3 is TGTGCCAGCAGCTTAGTTCGGGGGAACCCGAACACTGAAGCTTTCTTT.

V and J are TRBV6-1 and TRBJ1-2; unclear D gene. The V and J ends lost 5 bases and 2 bases respectively, with 12 bases between them. CDR1 is MNHNS and CDR2 is SASEGT in the germline V gene. This CDR3 is built from 14 residues. The CDR3 reads CASSFGRQNYGYTF. CDR3 coding DNA: TGTGCCAGCAGTTTTGGGAGGCAGAACTATGGCTACACCTTC.

The chain uses TRBV19 and TRBJ1-4; D is unresolved. Germline assignment: CDR1 LNHDA and CDR2 SQIVND (reference sequence). This CDR3 is 13 amino acids long. Trimming stripped 4 bases from V and 7 bases from J, with 10 bases between. The CDR3 DNA reads TGTGCCAGTAGTAACAGCTACTTTGAAAAACTGTTTTTT. Translation gives CASSNSYFEKLFF. Using reference TRBV19 and TRBJ1-4 for the parts outside the CDR3, the full variable domain is DGGITQSPKYLFRKEGQNVTLSCEQNLNHDAMYWYRQDPGQGLRLIYYSQIVNDFQKGDIAEGYSVSREKKESFPLTVTSAQKNPTAFYLCASSNSYFEKLFFGSGTQLSVL.

The V call is TRBV30, the J call TRBJ2-4, with a tentative D call TRBD1 (5 bases). V lost 1 base and J lost 13, with 14 bases in between. The CDR3 totals 12 residues. Per the germline V gene, CDR1 is GTSNPN and CDR2 is SVGIG (reference sequence). The CDR3 DNA reads TGTGCCTGGAGTGACAGGCAGCCGTACCAGTACTTC. It yields the protein CAWSDRQPYQYF.

This sequence joins TRBV11-3 and TRBJ1-1, with D uncertain. The germline V gene has CDR1 SGHNT and CDR2 YENEEA. Trimming left V 3 bases short and J 5 bases short, with 10 bases between. The CDR3 sequence is 13 residues long. CDR3 sequence: CASSFFTKTEAFF. CDR3 bases: TGTGCCAGCAGCTTTTTCACAAAGACTGAAGCTTTCTTT.

The J gene is TRBJ1-2, the V gene TRBV30; a possible D gene is TRBD1 (6 bases). Germline values: CDR1 GTSNPN, CDR2 SVGIG (reference sequence). V lost 0 bases and J lost 5, with 10 bases in between. The CDR3 spans 13 residues. In nucleotides, the CDR3 is TGTGCCTGGAGTGTTGGGGGCGCGTATGGCTACACCTTC. It encodes CAWSVGGAYGYTF.

This chain joins TRBV29-1 and TRBJ1-2; D possibly corresponds to TRBD1 (5 bases). Trimming removed 6 bases from V and 4 bases from J, with 12 bases in between. The length of the CDR3 is 12 residues. Germline V lookup: CDR1 SQVTM, CDR2 ANQGSEA. The CDR3 protein is CSVGGNLYGYTF. The CDR3 DNA follows: TGCAGCGTGGGGGGGAACCTCTATGGCTACACCTTC.

The chain recombines TRBV10-3 with TRBJ1-6; tentatively, D is TRBD1 (5 bases). The CDR3 is made up of 15 amino acids. With 6 bases removed from V and 9 bases from J, the gap between germline ends came to 18 bases. Germline V gene sequence: CDR1 ENHRY, CDR2 SYGVKD. The CDR3 spells CAISRDSNRISPLHF. In nucleotides, the CDR3 is TGTGCCATCAGCAGAGACAGTAACCGAATTTCACCCCTCCACTTT.

This CDR3 reads CASSSTGDTEAFF. In nucleotides, the CDR3 is TGTGCCAGCAGCTCAACAGGGGACACTGAAGCTTTCTTT. This sequence joins TRBV11-3 and TRBJ1-1, with TRBD1 matching 7 bases. There are 13 residues in the CDR3. Germline assignment: CDR1 SGHNT and CDR2 YENEEA. Trimming at V came to 4 bases and at J to 3 bases, leaving 2 bases not matched to a gene. The full variable domain, completed using reference TRBV11-3 and TRBJ1-1, is EAGVVQSPRYKIIEKKQPVAFWCNPISGHNTLYWYLQNLGQGPELLIRYENEEAVDDSQLPKDRFSAERLKGVDSTLKIQPAELGDSAVYLCASSSTGDTEAFFGQGTRLTVV.

V usage is TRBV30 and J usage is TRBJ1-5; 7 nucleotides match TRBD1. Germline assignment: CDR1 GTSNPN and CDR2 SVGIG (reference sequence). V was pared by 5 bases and J by 0 bases, with 1 base of the junction left unmatched. CDR3 length equals 13 residues. The DNA of the CDR3 is TGTGCCTGGGACAGGGATAGCAATCAGCCCCAGCATTTT. Amino acids: CAWDRDSNQPQHF.

The genes are TRBV7-8 and TRBJ1-3, with D possibly TRBD1 on 6 matching bases. Trimming shortened V by 4 bases and J by 3 bases, and 19 bases separated the two germline ends. The germline V gene encodes CDR1 SGHVS and CDR2 FQNEAQ. CDR3 length equals 17 residues. CDR3 bases: TGTGCCAGCAGCTCCACGCGAGGGGTAGGGGGTGGAAACACCATATATTTT. Translated, it gives CASSSTRGVGGGNTIYF.

The CDR3 sequence is CASGLLRFNTEAFF. CDR3 DNA: TGTGCTAGTGGTTTACTGAGGTTCAACACTGAAGCTTTCTTT. The chain employs TRBV12-5 and TRBJ1-1, with unresolved D. The CDR3 sequence is 14 residues long. V was shortened by 3 bases and J by 2 bases, with 10 bases between the two germline ends. CDR1 is LGHNT, CDR2 FRNRAP, per germline.

The V call is TRBV7-9, the J call TRBJ1-1; a weak D match, TRBD1 (6 bases). The CDR3 runs 15 residues. CDR1 is SEHNR and CDR2 is FQNEAQ in the germline V gene (reference sequence). The V gene lost 5 bases and the J gene lost 6 bases, with 19 bases spanning the gap. This CDR3 reads CASSPDSRKYAEAFF. DNA for the CDR3: TGTGCCAGCAGCCCGGACAGCAGAAAGTACGCTGAAGCTTTCTTT.

This sequence joins TRBV6-5 and TRBJ1-1, with 7 bases fitting TRBD1. The CDR3 extends over 13 amino acids. The ends lost 6 bases at V and 4 bases at J; junction bases unmatched: 5. Per germline, CDR1 MNHEY and CDR2 SVGAGI. The CDR3 protein is CASSQGVVTEAFF. The CDR3 DNA reads TGTGCCAGCAGCCAGGGGGTAGTCACTGAAGCTTTCTTT.

The chain is built from TRBV9 and TRBJ2-7; tentative D call: TRBD1 (5 bases). V was pared by 4 bases and J by 3 bases, with 8 bases between. From germline, CDR1 is SGDLS and CDR2 YYNGEE. There are 12 residues in the CDR3. CDR3 loop: CASSPRGYEQYF. As DNA, the CDR3 is TGTGCCAGCAGCCCTAGGGGCTACGAGCAGTACTTC.

The rearrangement uses TRBV2 and TRBJ2-1; 7 bases line up with TRBD1. Trimming cost V 8 bases and J 1 base; bases outside gene matches: 8. Germline loops: CDR1 SNHLY, CDR2 FYNNEI. The CDR3 is 15 amino acids. The CDR3 sequence is CASGQDKWSYNEQFF. CDR3 sequence (DNA): TGTGCCAGCGGACAGGACAAATGGTCCTACAATGAGCAGTTCTTC.